These T cell receptor beta chains were read from a single sample in a study of Ad26.COV2.S vaccination and SARS-CoV-2 variants. Profiling relied on immunoSEQ multiplex PCR, and the TCRdb table lists in-frame clones only, not all of them. The table includes fewer than 500,000 clones, around 90% detected once. The sequences come from peripheral blood, collected in a trial of Ad26.COV2.S vaccine versus placebo. The receptors shown here come from a person aged 18-60 years who received the Ad26.COV2.S COVID-19 vaccine or a placebo. CDR3s include the opening cysteine and the closing phenylalanine or tryptophan. D genes are given only for firm matches. A clone size is listed for some rows: how often the clone was seen (once, few, many), or a class if it is expanded.

J gene	V gene	D gene	clone size	CDR3 DNA	CDR3 protein
TRBJ2-2	TRBV7-6	NA	NA	TGTGCCAGCAGCCCCACCCGGGGGGCAACCGGGGAGCTGTTTTTT	CASSPTRGATGELFF
TRBJ2-5	TRBV18	TRBD1	NA	TGTGCCAGCTCTCTCGGACAGGGGGCTGTAGGAGAGACCCAGTACTTC	CASSLGQGAVGETQYF
TRBJ2-1	TRBV27	TRBD2	once	TGTGCCAGCAGTTTATATGGGGGGGAGTCCGACAATGAGCAGTTCTTC	CASSLYGGESDNEQFF
TRBJ2-1	TRBV4-3	TRBD2	NA	TGCACCAGCAGCCAAGATTGGGCTAGCGGGAGTTCCGGCTACAATGAGCAGTTCTTC	CTSSQDWASGSSGYNEQFF
TRBJ2-1	TRBV27	NA	NA	TGTGCCAGCAGCCCCCGCCCAAGCGGGAATGAGCAGTTCTTC	CASSPRPSGNEQFF
TRBJ1-5	TRBV10-3	NA	once	TGTGCCATCAGGTCGGATACTTCGCAGCCCCAGCATTTT	CAIRSDTSQPQHF
TRBJ2-1	TRBV7-2	NA	once	TGTGCCAGCAGCGGAGCTGGTAACATCAACAATGAGCAGTTCTTC	CASSGAGNINNEQFF
TRBJ1-5	TRBV9	TRBD1	few	TGTGCCAGCAGCCCAACAGCGGGACAGGCTGGAGAGCCCCAGCATTTT	CASSPTAGQAGEPQHF
TRBJ1-5	TRBV19	TRBD1	NA	TGTGCCAGTAGGGACAGGGACTTTAGCAATCAGCCCCAGCATTTT	CASRDRDFSNQPQHF
TRBJ2-1	TRBV10-3	TRBD2	NA	TGTGCCATCAGTGAGTCTGGGACTAATGGTGAGCAGTTCTTC	CAISESGTNGEQFF
TRBJ1-4	TRBV6-2/TRBV6-3	NA	NA	TGTGCCAGCAGTCCATGGGGTCCGGGGAGTGAAAAACTGTTTTTT	CASSPWGPGSEKLFF
TRBJ2-6	TRBV18	TRBD1	NA	TGTGCCAGCTCCGGGACAGGCCAAGCCTCTGGGGCCAACGTCCTGACTTTC	CASSGTGQASGANVLTF
TRBJ2-1	TRBV2	TRBD2	NA	TGTGCCAGCAGAACCGGGACTAGCAAGAACAATGAGCAGTTCTTC	CASRTGTSKNNEQFF
TRBJ2-3	TRBV2	NA	NA	TGTGCCAGCAGTGAAGCAAGGGGTAGCACAGATACGCAGTATTTT	CASSEARGSTDTQYF
TRBJ2-7	TRBV11-2	NA	NA	TGTGCCAGCAGCTTAGAGTTGGGGCTCTCACCACTCTACGAGCAGTACTTC	CASSLELGLSPLYEQYF
TRBJ1-5	TRBV7-2	TRBD1	NA	TGTGCCAGCAGCTTAGGAATGGGACAGGGAAATCAGCCCCAGCATTTT	CASSLGMGQGNQPQHF
TRBJ2-7	TRBV11-2	TRBD1	NA	TGTGCCAGCAGCTCAGGACAGGGCAGGATCGAGCAGTACTTC	CASSSGQGRIEQYF
TRBJ2-3	TRBV30	TRBD1	NA	TGTGCCTTTGGACAGGGTTTGAGCACAGATACGCAGTATTTT	CAFGQGLSTDTQYF
TRBJ2-1	TRBV9	NA	NA	TGTGCCAGCAGCGTAGCTATATACGGTGAGCAGTTCTTC	CASSVAIYGEQFF
TRBJ2-7	TRBV6-5	NA	NA	TGTGCCAGCAGTCACAGACAGGTCTCCTACGAGCAGTACTTC	CASSHRQVSYEQYF
TRBJ2-1	TRBV6-5	TRBD1	NA	TGTGCCAGCAGTAAGGTGGGGACAGATGAGCAGTTCTTC	CASSKVGTDEQFF
TRBJ2-5	TRBV20-1	TRBD2	NA	TGCAGTGCTGGTGGACTAGAGGGGGAGACCCAGTACTTC	CSAGGLEGETQYF
TRBJ1-2	TRBV29-1	NA	once	TGCAGCGTTGAAGAAAGGGCCGGCTACACCTTC	CSVEERAGYTF
TRBJ2-5	TRBV7-2	NA	NA	TGTGCCAGCAGCTTGCAGGGCCCCCAAGAGACCCAGTACTTC	CASSLQGPQETQYF
TRBJ2-3	TRBV18	NA	NA	TGTGCCAGCTCACCAGGCCGGCCAGATACGCAGTATTTT	CASSPGRPDTQYF
TRBJ2-1	TRBV6-1	NA	NA	TGTGCCAGCAGTGAAGAAGAGTACGCGACCTCCTACAATGAGCAGTTCTTC	CASSEEEYATSYNEQFF
TRBJ1-3	TRBV28	NA	NA	TGTGCCGCTAACACAGCAGGAGGAAGCCGATCTGGAAACACCATATATTTT	CAANTAGGSRSGNTIYF
TRBJ2-7	TRBV2	NA	NA	TGTGCCAGCAGTTCCCAACGCGGGGTAGGGTACGAGCAGTACTTC	CASSSQRGVGYEQYF